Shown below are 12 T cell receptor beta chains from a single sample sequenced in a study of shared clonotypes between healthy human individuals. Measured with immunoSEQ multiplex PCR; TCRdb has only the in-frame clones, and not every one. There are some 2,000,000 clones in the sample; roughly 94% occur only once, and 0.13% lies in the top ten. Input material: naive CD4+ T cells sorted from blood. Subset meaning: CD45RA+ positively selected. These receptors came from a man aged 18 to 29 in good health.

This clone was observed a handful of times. CDR3 nucleotides: TGTGCCAGTAGGCCTGGAAGGGGCACTGAAGCTTTCTTT. Translating gives CASRPGRGTEAFF. The rearrangement uses TRBV19 and TRBJ1-1; D is perhaps TRBD1 (5 bases). This CDR3 has 13 amino acids. The V and J ends lost 6 bases and 4 bases respectively, with 12 bases between them. The germline V gene has CDR1 LNHDA and CDR2 SQIVND (reference sequence).

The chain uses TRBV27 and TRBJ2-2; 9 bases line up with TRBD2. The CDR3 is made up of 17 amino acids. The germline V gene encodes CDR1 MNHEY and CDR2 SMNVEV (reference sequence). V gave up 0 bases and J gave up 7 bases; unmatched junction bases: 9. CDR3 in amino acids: CASSLSRGRAGDGELFF. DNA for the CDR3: TGTGCCAGCAGTTTATCTCGCGGGAGGGCCGGTGACGGGGAGCTGTTTTTT.

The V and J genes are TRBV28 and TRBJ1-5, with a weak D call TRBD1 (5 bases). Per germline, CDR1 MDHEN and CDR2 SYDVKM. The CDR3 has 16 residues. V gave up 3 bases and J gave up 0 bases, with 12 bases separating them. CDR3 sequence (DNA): TGTGCCAGCAGTTTCAGACAGATAATTAGCAATCAGCCCCAGCATTTT. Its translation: CASSFRQIISNQPQHF.

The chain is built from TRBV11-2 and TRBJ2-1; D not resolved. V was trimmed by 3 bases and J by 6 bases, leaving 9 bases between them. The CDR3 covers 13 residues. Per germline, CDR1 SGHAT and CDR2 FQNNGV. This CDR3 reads CASSFGLTNEQFF. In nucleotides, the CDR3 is TGTGCCAGCAGCTTCGGATTAACCAATGAGCAGTTCTTC.

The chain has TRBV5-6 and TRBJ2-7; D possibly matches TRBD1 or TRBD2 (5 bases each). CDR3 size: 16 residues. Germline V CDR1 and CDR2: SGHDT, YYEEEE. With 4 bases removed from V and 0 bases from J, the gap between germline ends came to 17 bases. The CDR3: CASSRRGDLFSYEQYF. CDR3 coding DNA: TGTGCCAGCAGCCGTAGGGGAGATCTATTCTCCTACGAGCAGTACTTC. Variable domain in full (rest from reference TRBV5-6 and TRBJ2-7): DAGVTQSPTHLIKTRGQQVTLRCSPKSGHDTVSWYQQALGQGPQFIFQYYEEEERQRGNFPDRFSGHQFPNYSSELNVNALLLGDSALYLCASSRRGDLFSYEQYFGPGTRLTVT.

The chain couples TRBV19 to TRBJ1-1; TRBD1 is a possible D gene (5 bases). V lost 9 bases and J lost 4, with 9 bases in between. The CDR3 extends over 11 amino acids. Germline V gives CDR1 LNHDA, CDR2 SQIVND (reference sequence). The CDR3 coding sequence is TGTGCCAGCCAGGGTTTCACTGAAGCTTTCTTT. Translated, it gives CASQGFTEAFF.

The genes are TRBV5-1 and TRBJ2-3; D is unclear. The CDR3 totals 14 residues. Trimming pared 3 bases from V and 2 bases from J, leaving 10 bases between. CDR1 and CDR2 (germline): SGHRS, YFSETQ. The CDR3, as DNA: TGCGCCAGCAGCTCTGGATTATACACAGATACGCAGTATTTT. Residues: CASSSGLYTDTQYF.

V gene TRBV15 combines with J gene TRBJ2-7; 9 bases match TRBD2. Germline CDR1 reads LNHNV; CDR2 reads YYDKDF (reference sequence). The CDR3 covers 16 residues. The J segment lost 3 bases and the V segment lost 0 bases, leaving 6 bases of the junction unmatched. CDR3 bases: TGTGCCACCAGCAGAGATGATTCTAGCGGGGTCTACGAGCAGTACTTC. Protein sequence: CATSRDDSSGVYEQYF.

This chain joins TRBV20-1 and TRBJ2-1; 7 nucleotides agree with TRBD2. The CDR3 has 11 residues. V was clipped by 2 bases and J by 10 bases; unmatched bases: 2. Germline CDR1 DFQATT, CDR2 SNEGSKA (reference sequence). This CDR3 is CSARPGREQFF. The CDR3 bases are TGCAGTGCTAGACCCGGGAGGGAGCAGTTCTTC.

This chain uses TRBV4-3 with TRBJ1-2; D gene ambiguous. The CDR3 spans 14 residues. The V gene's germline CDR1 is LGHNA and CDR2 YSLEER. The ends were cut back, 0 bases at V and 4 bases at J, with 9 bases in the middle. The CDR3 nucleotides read TGCGCCAGCAGCCAAGAGCTCGCTGCCTATGGCTACACCTTC. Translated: CASSQELAAYGYTF.

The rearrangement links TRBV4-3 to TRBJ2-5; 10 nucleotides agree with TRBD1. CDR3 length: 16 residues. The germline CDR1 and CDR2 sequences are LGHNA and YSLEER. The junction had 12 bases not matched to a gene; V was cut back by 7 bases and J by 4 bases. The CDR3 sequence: CASTSRGQGFRETQYF. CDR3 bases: TGCGCCAGCACGTCTCGGGGACAGGGGTTCCGAGAGACCCAGTACTTC.

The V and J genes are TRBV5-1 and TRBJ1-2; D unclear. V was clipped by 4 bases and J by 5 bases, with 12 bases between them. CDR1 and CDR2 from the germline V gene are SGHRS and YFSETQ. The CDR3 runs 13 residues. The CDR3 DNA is TGCGCCAGCAGCCCTGGAGGGAGGTATGGCTACACCTTC. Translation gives CASSPGGRYGYTF.